The clone carrying this T cell receptor (beta chain) was seen ten or more times. No antigen is known for it. CDR1 is MDHEN, CDR2 SYDVKM, per germline. CDR3 length: 14 amino acids. Trimming shortened V by 6 bases and J by 6 bases, and 14 bases separated the two germline ends. Graves' hyperthyroidism qualified as stable when ophthalmopathy did not progress within 18 months. This sample is drawn from a study of T cells in Graves' hyperthyroidism and ophthalmopathy. Amplification targeted TCR beta CDR3 regions from RNA transcripts. The HTBI set primed first-round TCR CDR3 RT-PCR. TCRdb re-called the multiplex PCR reads through MiXCR, storing one row per CDR3 protein. This sample has about 690,000 distinct CDR3 sequences; 17% occur once, and the top ten carry about a sixth. Broader study findings: Most thyroid-expanded clonotypes above 0.001 were also found in blood.

The origin of this receptor is a man between 50 and 59 years old with Graves' hyperthyroidism. The sample consisted of blood. The chain joins TRBV28 to TRBJ2-2, with D possibly TRBD1 on 6 matching bases. CDR3 sequence: CASRETGWPGELFF. CDR3 coding DNA: TGTGCCAGCAGAGAAACAGGGTGGCCCGGGGAGCTGTTTTTT.